A selection of T cell receptor beta chains follows, all from one sample in a study of blood T cell repertoires in COVID-19. Only in-frame clones appear in the TCRdb table, and some are missing; sequencing was by immunoSEQ multiplex PCR. The sample records some 80,000 clones, 60% to 85% being singletons. Specimen: peripheral blood. The receptors stem from a woman over 75 with active or convalescent COVID-19. The CDR3 runs from the conserved cysteine through the conserved F or W. D genes are given only for firm matches. Rows may omit the clone size; those that give it use once, few, many or a size class.

TRBJ1-1 | few | TRBV19 | NA | 15 | TGTGCCAGTAGCCGTTCAGGGGTAGAGGTCACTGAAGCTTTCTTT | CASSRSGVEVTEAFF
TRBJ1-6 | NA | TRBV19 | NA | 14 | TGTGCCAGTACTCCAAACAGCTATAATTCACCCCTCCACTTT | CASTPNSYNSPLHF
TRBJ1-6 | NA | TRBV30 | NA | 14 | TGTGCCTGGAGTGTCTGGAGGGGCGGTTCACCCCTCCACTTT | CAWSVWRGGSPLHF
TRBJ2-2 | NA | TRBV11-2 | NA | 14 | TGTGCCAGCAGCATGGGAGCGTTCACCGGGGAGCTGTTTTTT | CASSMGAFTGELFF
TRBJ1-6 | NA | TRBV6-2/TRBV6-3 | NA | 12 | TGTGCCAGCAGCGCTAATGCCTCACCCCTCCACTTT | CASSANASPLHF
TRBJ2-2 | few | TRBV9 | TRBD1 | 13 | TGTGCCAGCAGCGGACAGGGGACCGGGGAGCTGTTTTTT | CASSGQGTGELFF
TRBJ1-2 | NA | TRBV7-2 | TRBD1 | 14 | TGTGCCAGCAGCTCAGGACAGGCCCTTTTCGGCTACACCTTC | CASSSGQALFGYTF
TRBJ1-3 | NA | TRBV7-8 | TRBD1 | 15 | TGTGCCAGCAGCTTAGGGACAGGGAATGGAAACACCATATATTTT | CASSLGTGNGNTIYF
TRBJ2-7 | NA | TRBV15 | TRBD2 | 15 | TGTGCCACCAGCACCGCCTTCCTAGGGACTAACGAGCAGTACTTC | CATSTAFLGTNEQYF
TRBJ1-1 | few | TRBV10-3 | NA | 15 | TGTGCCATCAGTGACCCGGGACTGATGAACACTGAAGCTTTCTTT | CAISDPGLMNTEAFF
TRBJ1-4 | NA | TRBV4-2 | NA | 14 | TGTGCCAGCAGCCAAGATAGAGTCGATGAAAAACTGTTTTTT | CASSQDRVDEKLFF
TRBJ1-5 | NA | TRBV5-5 | TRBD1 | 19 | TGTGCCAGCAGCTTGCACTCCGGGACAGGGACATATAGCAATCAGCCCCAGCATTTT | CASSLHSGTGTYSNQPQHF
TRBJ1-1 | medium-sized | TRBV5-6 | NA | 14 | TGTGCCAGCAGCTTGGACACAGGGAACACTGAAGCTTTCTTT | CASSLDTGNTEAFF
TRBJ1-6 | few | TRBV27 | NA | 15 | TGTGCCAGCAGTTTAACAGGAAGATATAATTCACCCCTCCACTTT | CASSLTGRYNSPLHF
TRBJ2-7 | NA | TRBV6-5 | NA | 15 | TGTGCCAGCAGCCGAGTTACAGGGAGCTCCTACGAGCAGTACTTC | CASSRVTGSSYEQYF
TRBJ1-1 | NA | TRBV27 | NA | 16 | TGTGCCAGCAGTTTCCCGGTCCATTATATGAACACTGAAGCTTTCTTT | CASSFPVHYMNTEAFF
TRBJ2-1 | NA | TRBV7-2 | NA | 15 | TGTGCCAGCAGCTTATTTAAGGGGACCTACAATGAGCAGTTCTTC | CASSLFKGTYNEQFF
TRBJ2-3 | NA | TRBV6-2/TRBV6-3 | TRBD1 | 17 | TGTGCCAGCAGTTACTCGACGGGACAGGGTCACCCAGATACGCAGTATTTT | CASSYSTGQGHPDTQYF
TRBJ2-7 | NA | TRBV28 | TRBD2 | 14 | TGTGCCAGCAGGACCGGGGGGGGGCGCGGCGAGCAGTACTTC | CASRTGGGRGEQYF
TRBJ2-5 | NA | TRBV4-1 | NA | 15 | TGCGCCAGCAGCCAAGAGGCCATCCTCCAAGAGACCCAGTACTTC | CASSQEAILQETQYF
TRBJ2-7 | NA | TRBV28 | TRBD2 | 17 | TGTGCCAGCACAACTAGCGGGAGGGCGAGTTTTGGCTACGAGCAGTACTTC | CASTTSGRASFGYEQYF
TRBJ2-7 | NA | TRBV7-2 | TRBD2 | 14 | TGTGCCAGCAGCTTTGGGACTAGCGGCTACGAGCAGTACTTC | CASSFGTSGYEQYF
TRBJ2-3 | NA | TRBV20-1 | TRBD2 | 14 | TGCAGTGCTAGTGGAGCGGGGGTCACGAGTACGCAGTATTTT | CSASGAGVTSTQYF
TRBJ2-7 | few | TRBV27 | TRBD2 | 21 | TGTGCCAGCAAACCGGGGAGAATACTAGCGGGAGGGCCAATGAGCTCCTACGAGCAGTACTTC | CASKPGRILAGGPMSSYEQYF
TRBJ2-3 | NA | TRBV5-1 | NA | 14 | TGCGCCAGCAGCTTGGCCCCCGAAGAGCGTTTGGAGTATTTT | CASSLAPEERLEYF
TRBJ1-5 | once | TRBV27 | NA | 14 | TGTGCCAGCAGTTTATCGTTGGGCCATCAGCCCCAGCATTTT | CASSLSLGHQPQHF
TRBJ2-7 | few | TRBV28 | NA | 16 | TGTGCCAGCAGTTTAGTCTCCCAGCGGGTCTCCTACGAGCAGTACTTC | CASSLVSQRVSYEQYF